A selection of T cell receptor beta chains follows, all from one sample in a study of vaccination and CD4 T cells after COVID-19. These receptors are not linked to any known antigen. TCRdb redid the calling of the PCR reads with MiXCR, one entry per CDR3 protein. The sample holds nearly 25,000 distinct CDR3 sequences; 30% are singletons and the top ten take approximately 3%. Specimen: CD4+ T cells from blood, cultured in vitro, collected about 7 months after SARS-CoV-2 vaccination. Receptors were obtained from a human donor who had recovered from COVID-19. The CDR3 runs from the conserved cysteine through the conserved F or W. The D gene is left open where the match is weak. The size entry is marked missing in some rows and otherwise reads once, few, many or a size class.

TGTGCCACCGCACCACTAGCAGCCAATGAGCAGTTCTTC,CATAPLAANEQFF,TRBJ2-1,TRBV24-1,few,13,.
TGCGCCAGCAGTGAGAGGTTGAGTGGGAGTCCAGAGACCCAGTACTTC,CASSERLSGSPETQYF,TRBJ2-5,TRBV10-1,.,16,.
TGTGCCAGCATGGGCCAGCCTTCACCAAGTAGGATCTTC,CASMGQPSPSRIF,TRBJ2-1,TRBV2,.,13,.
TGTGCCAGCAGTTTATCGTATCGGGGGGCCTACAATGAGCAGTTCTTC,CASSLSYRGAYNEQFF,TRBJ2-1,TRBV27,few,16,TRBD2
TGTGCCAGCAGTTTATGGTCTAGCCGCCGCTATGCCTATGAGCAGTTCTTC,CASSLWSSRRYAYEQFF,TRBJ2-1,TRBV28,.,17,.
TGCAGTGCTAGATTTAGCGGGAGGGAGACCCAGTACTTC,CSARFSGRETQYF,TRBJ2-5,TRBV20-1,.,13,TRBD2
TGTGCCAGCAGCCGAGACAGGTATGGGGCCAACGTCCTGACTTTC,CASSRDRYGANVLTF,TRBJ2-6,TRBV27,few,15,.
TGTGCCAGTAGTATAGGCCCTGGCCAGCCCCAGCATTTT,CASSIGPGQPQHF,TRBJ1-5,TRBV19,few,13,.
TGTGCCAGCCCTCCCGCAGATACCTACGAGCAGTACTTC,CASPPADTYEQYF,TRBJ2-7,TRBV28,few,13,.
TGTGCCAGCAGCCTTATGTTGGGGGAAACGTATGAGCAGTTCTTC,CASSLMLGETYEQFF,TRBJ2-1,TRBV7-9,.,15,.
TGCAGTGCTTACTGGACAGGGCTCTACGAGCAGTACTTC,CSAYWTGLYEQYF,TRBJ2-7,TRBV20-1,few,13,TRBD1
TGCAGTGCTAGAGACTCTAGCGGGATGAGCTCCTACAATGAGCAGTTCTTC,CSARDSSGMSSYNEQFF,TRBJ2-1,TRBV20-1,few,17,TRBD2
TGTGCCAGTAGTATAGTGGGGTGGACGGAGAATCAGCCCCAGCATTTT,CASSIVGWTENQPQHF,TRBJ1-5,TRBV19,.,16,.
TGTGCCAGCAGCTTGTTAAATGGGGAGCTATCGGGCTACACCTTC,CASSLLNGELSGYTF,TRBJ1-2,TRBV7-2,.,15,.
TGTGCCCGCGGGACTACCAACACCGGGGAGCTGTTTTTT,CARGTTNTGELFF,TRBJ2-2,TRBV28,.,13,TRBD2
TGTGCCAGCAGCTTAGGTGGCAGCCAAAGAGAGCAGTACTTC,CASSLGGSQREQYF,TRBJ2-7,TRBV7-2,.,14,.
TGCGCCAGCAGCCACCGGATGCGGGACAGGGCAGCTTACGAGCAGTACTTC,CASSHRMRDRAAYEQYF,TRBJ2-7,TRBV4-3,.,17,TRBD1
TGTGCCACTACACCGGTTACCGGGGCCAACGTCCTGACTTTC,CATTPVTGANVLTF,TRBJ2-6,TRBV6-1,few,14,.